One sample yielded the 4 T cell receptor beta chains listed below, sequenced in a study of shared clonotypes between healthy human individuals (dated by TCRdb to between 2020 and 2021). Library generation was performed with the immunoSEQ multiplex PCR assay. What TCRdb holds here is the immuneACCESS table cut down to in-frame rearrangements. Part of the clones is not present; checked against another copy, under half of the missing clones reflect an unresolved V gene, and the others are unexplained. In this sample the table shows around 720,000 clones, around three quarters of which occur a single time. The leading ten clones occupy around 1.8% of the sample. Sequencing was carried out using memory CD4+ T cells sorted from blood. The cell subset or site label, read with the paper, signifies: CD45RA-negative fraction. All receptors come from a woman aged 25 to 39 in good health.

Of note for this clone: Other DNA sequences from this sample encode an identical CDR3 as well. In DNA, the CDR3 is TGTGCCAGCAGACCCACAGGGCCCTATGGCTACACCTTC. It specifies CASRPTGPYGYTF. The rearrangement links TRBV28 to TRBJ1-2; weak D call: TRBD1 (6 bases). Germline lookup yields CDR1 MDHEN and CDR2 SYDVKM. There are 13 residues in the CDR3. V lost 6 bases, J lost 4 bases, and 12 bases lay in between.

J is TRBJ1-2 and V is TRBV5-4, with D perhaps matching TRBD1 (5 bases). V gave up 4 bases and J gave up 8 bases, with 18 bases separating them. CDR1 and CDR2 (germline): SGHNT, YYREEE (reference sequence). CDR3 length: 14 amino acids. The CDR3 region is CASSLPGGSDGYTF. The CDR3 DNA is TGTGCCAGCAGCCTTCCGGGGGGTTCAGACGGCTACACCTTC.

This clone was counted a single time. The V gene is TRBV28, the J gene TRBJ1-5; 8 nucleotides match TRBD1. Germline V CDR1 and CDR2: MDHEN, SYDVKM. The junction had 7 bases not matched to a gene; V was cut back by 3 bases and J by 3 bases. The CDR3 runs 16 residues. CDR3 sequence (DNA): TGTGCCAGCAGTTTTAGATACAGGGGGTCCAATCAGCCCCAGCATTTT. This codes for CASSFRYRGSNQPQHF.

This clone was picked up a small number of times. The CDR3 region is CASSLSAGVRTGELFF. The CDR3 DNA follows: TGTGCCAGCAGCTTATCAGCGGGAGTTCGGACCGGGGAGCTGTTTTTT. The chain is built from TRBV11-2 and TRBJ2-2, with TRBD2 matching 8 bases. In germline, CDR1 is SGHAT, CDR2 FQNNGV. CDR3 length: 16 residues. Unmatched junction bases numbered 7, after V lost 2 bases and J lost 5 bases.